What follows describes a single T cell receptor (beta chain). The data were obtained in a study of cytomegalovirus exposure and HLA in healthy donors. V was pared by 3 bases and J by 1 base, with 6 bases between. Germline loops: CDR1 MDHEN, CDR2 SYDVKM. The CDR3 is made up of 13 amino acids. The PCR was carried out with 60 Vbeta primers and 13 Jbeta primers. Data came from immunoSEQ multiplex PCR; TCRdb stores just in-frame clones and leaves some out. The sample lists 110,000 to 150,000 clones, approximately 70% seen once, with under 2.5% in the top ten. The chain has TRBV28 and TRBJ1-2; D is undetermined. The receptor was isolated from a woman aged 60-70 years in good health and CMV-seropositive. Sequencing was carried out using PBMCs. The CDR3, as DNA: TGTGCCAGCAGTTTTGACAATAACTATGGCTACACCTTC. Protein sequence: CASSFDNNYGYTF.